Listed below are T cell receptor beta chains from one sample, sequenced in a study of CD8+ T cells in alopecia areata. Assay used: immunoSEQ multiplex PCR; TCRdb lists only in-frame clones, some missing. The sample holds 170,000 or so clones, around 58% seen once. The material was CD8+ T cells sorted from blood, obtained at week 24, from a patient treated with tofacitinib. These receptors were taken from a human donor with alopecia areata. CDR3s include the opening cysteine and the closing phenylalanine or tryptophan. Each record gives: J gene, V gene, clone size, D gene, CDR3 DNA, CDR3 protein. D genes are given only for firm matches. Size values are once, few and many counts, or a class for expanded clones, and some rows have none.

J gene: TRBJ1-1; V gene: TRBV30; clone size: NA; D gene: NA; CDR3 DNA: TGTGCCGGAAAGAGCGGCGGGGCTTTCTTT; CDR3 protein: CAGKSGGAFF
J gene: TRBJ2-1; V gene: TRBV2; clone size: NA; D gene: NA; CDR3 DNA: TGTGCCAGCAAGCCGAGGGATGAGCAGTTCTTC; CDR3 protein: CASKPRDEQFF
J gene: TRBJ1-2; V gene: TRBV28; clone size: NA; D gene: TRBD1; CDR3 DNA: TGTGCCAGCAGGCGGACAGGGAACTATGGCTACACCTTC; CDR3 protein: CASRRTGNYGYTF
J gene: TRBJ1-2; V gene: TRBV29-1; clone size: NA; D gene: NA; CDR3 DNA: TGCAGCGTCCTCAGGGAAAGCAACTATGGCTACACCTTC; CDR3 protein: CSVLRESNYGYTF
J gene: TRBJ2-1; V gene: TRBV5-1; clone size: few; D gene: NA; CDR3 DNA: TGCGCCAGCAGCTTGGAATTGGCCCCCAATGAGCAGTTCTTC; CDR3 protein: CASSLELAPNEQFF
J gene: TRBJ2-7; V gene: TRBV6-6; clone size: many; D gene: NA; CDR3 DNA: TGTGCCAGCAGTTCCGCGGGTTCCGAGCAGTACTTC; CDR3 protein: CASSSAGSEQYF
J gene: TRBJ1-2; V gene: TRBV29-1; clone size: few; D gene: NA; CDR3 DNA: TGCAGCGTACCGGGACCCCAGGAGTATGGCTACACCTTC; CDR3 protein: CSVPGPQEYGYTF
J gene: TRBJ2-1; V gene: TRBV7-2; clone size: many; D gene: TRBD2; CDR3 DNA: TGTGCCAGCAGCTCGGGGGGGAGGCGCAATGAGCAGTTCTTC; CDR3 protein: CASSSGGRRNEQFF
J gene: TRBJ2-3; V gene: TRBV9; clone size: NA; D gene: TRBD1; CDR3 DNA: TGTGCCAGCAGCCGGGACAGCGGCCATGAGCCCCAGTATTTT; CDR3 protein: CASSRDSGHEPQYF
J gene: TRBJ2-7; V gene: TRBV29-1; clone size: NA; D gene: TRBD1; CDR3 DNA: TGCAGCGCCGTGACAGGGGATGCCGAGCAGTACTTC; CDR3 protein: CSAVTGDAEQYF
J gene: TRBJ1-1; V gene: TRBV5-1; clone size: few; D gene: NA; CDR3 DNA: TGCGCCAGCAGCCCTAGAAGCAACACTGAAGCTTTCTTT; CDR3 protein: CASSPRSNTEAFF
J gene: TRBJ2-5; V gene: TRBV25-1; clone size: once; D gene: TRBD1; CDR3 DNA: TGTGCCAGCAATGAACGGGAAACGGGACAGTTATACTTC; CDR3 protein: CASNERETGQLYF
J gene: TRBJ1-1; V gene: TRBV29-1; clone size: NA; D gene: NA; CDR3 DNA: TGCAGCGTTGGGGGTGAAGCTTTCTTT; CDR3 protein: CSVGGEAFF
J gene: TRBJ2-7; V gene: TRBV29-1; clone size: NA; D gene: NA; CDR3 DNA: TGCAGCGTTGAAGGACAGGCGCCCTACGAGCAGTACTTC; CDR3 protein: CSVEGQAPYEQYF